The clone carrying this T cell receptor beta chain was recorded a few times. The data derive from a study of blood T cell repertoires in COVID-19. The J segment lost 5 bases and the V segment lost 5 bases, leaving 13 bases of the junction unmatched. The CDR3 loop spans 18 amino acids. Germline CDR1 SGHVS, CDR2 FQNEAQ. Original methodology: For nucleated cells, counts were estimated from reference gene primer amplification. Sequencing was performed with immunoSEQ multiplex PCR; in TCRdb, only in-frame clones are kept and a portion is missing. The V and J calls and the clone size are those of that table, but D and trimming were determined from the DNA. The sample yields about 370,000 clones, roughly nine tenths seen once.

The gene calls are TRBV7-8 and TRBJ1-5; 12 bases agree with TRBD1. The source is a woman in her twenties or thirties with COVID-19, enrolled during active disease. The sample taken for sequencing was peripheral blood. The CDR3: CASSLTPGTGGVDQPQHF. CDR3 sequence (DNA): TGTGCCAGCAGCCTCACCCCGGGGACAGGGGGCGTGGATCAGCCCCAGCATTTT. The full variable domain, rest sourced from reference TRBV7-8 and TRBJ1-5, is GAGVSQSPRYKVAKRGQDVALRCDPISGHVSLFWYQQALGQGPEFLTYFQNEAQLDKSGLPSDRFFAERPEGSVSTLKIQRTQQEDSAVYLCASSLTPGTGGVDQPQHFGDGTRLSIL.